This TCR beta chain originates from a study of glioma-infiltrating T cells. Study-wide results and limits: Tissue-blood divergence was below expectation in non-neoplastic patients, above in gliomas. Tissue and blood shared very few CDR3 sequences.

TCR alpha and beta CDR3 regions were amplified from RNA using iRepertoire nested multiplex PCR. One-step reverse transcription and amplification started from roughly 100-400 ng of tissue mRNA or PBMC total RNA. TCRdb ran MiXCR on the multiplex PCR reads and lists one entry per CDR3 protein. The table shows approximately 130,000 distinct CDR3 sequences, with around 23% occurring only once. Comments on this clonotype: Its antigen is unknown. A read error may be the cause here, since a much bigger clone is one base away.

The length of the CDR3 is 12 residues. V was cut by 6 bases and J by 4 bases, with 12 bases left in between. Germline values: CDR1 DFQATT, CDR2 SNEGSKA (reference sequence). The chain is built from TRBV20-1 and TRBJ1-1; the D gene is possibly TRBD1 (6 bases). The receptor's source is a human donor with low-grade glioma or glioblastoma, undergoing nonglioma brain surgery, or in good health (not recorded which). Source material: glioma tissue, nonneoplastic brain tissue, or PBMCs (not recorded which). CDR3 loop: CSALQGVTEAFF. The CDR3 DNA reads as TGCAGTGCCTTACAGGGAGTCACTGAAGCTTTCTTT.